This entry describes one TCR beta chain. Per the original data handling: The assay estimated nucleated cells by amplifying reference gene primers. The method was immunoSEQ multiplex PCR; TCRdb's version includes in-frame clones alone and lacks a portion of them. V, J and clone size reflect that table, while D and trimming were determined from the DNA. The repertoire consists of 110,000 to 150,000 clones, with over 75% occurring once and the leading ten covering approximately 1.8%. This CDR3 contains 17 residues. Per germline, CDR1 KGHSH and CDR2 LQKENI. J lost 1 base, V lost 5 bases, and 10 bases had no gene match. This sample stems from a study of blood T cell repertoires in COVID-19. Study context: Collection of acute and convalescent COVID-19 samples took place in the United States, Italy and Spain. The cDNA or gDNA used as material had been derived from T cells, B-cell-depleted T cells, or PBMCs.

The chain uses TRBV18 and TRBJ2-2; 7 bases are shared with TRBD1. The material sequenced was peripheral blood. This TCR came from a man in his 70s with acute or convalescent COVID-19. The CDR3 here is CASSTGRQGWNTGELFF. In DNA form, the CDR3 reads TGTGCCAGCTCAACTGGACGACAGGGATGGAACACCGGGGAGCTGTTTTTT.